The text below deals with one T cell receptor beta chain. This clone was detected a few times. Its antigen is still unknown. No clone much larger than this one lies a single base away; base qualities are absent. This specimen comes from a study of blood T cell repertoires in COVID-19 (TCRdb year 2020). Turning to the overall study: Samples from collaborators originated in the United States, Italy and Spain and spanned both the acute and convalescent phases of COVID-19. The material from the prospective study consisted of cDNA or gDNA derived from T cells, B-cell-depleted T cells, or PBMCs. Deeply sampled blood TCRbeta repertoires from subjects exposed to, actively infected with, or recovered from COVID-19 were included in the dataset. A freely available public database, intended as a resource for researchers studying the immune response to SARS-CoV-2, is where the repertoires were released. The samples were drawn from two sources: the first 160 participants of the ongoing ImmuneRACE study, and fewer than 1,500 subjects contributed by 6 global collaborators. Sample metadata almost always included a de-identified subject ID, COVID-19 status, age in years and sex. HLA class I and class II types, where available, came from metadata supplied by the sample provider rather than from assay-based typing. On the study overall, not on this receptor specifically: The quantity of clinical and demographic metadata differed by source and by participant and was supplied without curation.

Germline trimming amounts to 9 bases on V and 1 base on J, with 4 as the count of junction bases outside the gene matches. CDR1 and CDR2 are drawn from the germline V gene (reference sequence): LNHDA, SQIVND. From its cysteine to its phenylalanine, the CDR3 spans 13 amino acids. The entry retains the CDR3 DNA only, 39 bases that are in frame from base 1. TCRbeta CDR3 regions were amplified from genomic DNA using the immunoSEQ Assay, a bias-controlled multiplex PCR. Regarding the original processing steps: The number of nucleated cells in each sample was estimated by amplification of reference gene primers within the assay. To quantify the absolute abundance of each unique TCRbeta CDR3 rearrangement, sequence reads were collapsed and filtered. For each sample, productive Simpson clonality was calculated as the square root of Simpson's diversity index across productive rearrangements. Not all clones reach the TCRdb copy of this immuneACCESS table, which keeps in-frame sequences only. Checked studies attribute under half of the gap to unresolved V genes and leave the rest unexplained. Clone size and the V and J calls come from that table; the DNA yielded D and trimming. The sample table contains some 320,000 clones; only one count was recorded for 90% of them. Jointly, the top ten make up roughly 3.6% of the sample.

In the prospective study, participants were about 18 to 90 years old, resided in about 25 geographic areas of the United States, and were enrolled through a virtual design. To assign participants to cohorts, the prospective study relied on clinical history that participants themselves reported in a screening survey and a study questionnaire. Exposed participants were defined as having been in contact with someone with a PCR-confirmed or clinician-diagnosed COVID-19 case within 2 weeks of study entry. Mobile phlebotomists in the prospective study collected whole blood, serum and a nasopharyngeal or oropharyngeal swab from every participant. Over an approximately two-month period, participants in the prospective study had the option of providing additional blood draws and questionnaires. Before DNA extraction, blood samples from the prospective study were shipped at room temperature or frozen.

The sequence derives from a woman aged 25 to 39 who had been exposed to COVID-19. The sequenced material came from PBMCs or T cells enriched from blood (not recorded which). The V gene is TRBV19 and the J gene is TRBJ2-5, with 8 bases matching TRBD1. The CDR3 protein: CASNDRGQETQYF. The bases are TGTGCCAGCAATGACAGGGGCCAAGAGACCCAGTACTTC.